The entry that follows covers one T cell receptor beta chain sequence. This CDR3 has 15 residues. Germline V gene data show CDR1 as MNHEY and CDR2 as SVGAGI. Trimming removed 6 bases at V and 3 bases at J, with 17 bases between. The data belong to a study of T cell responses to AZD1222 COVID-19 vaccine. Here immunoSEQ multiplex PCR was the method, and the copy in TCRdb shows in-frame clones only, minus some. Of roughly 120,000 clones detected, less than 90% appear once; the ten largest clones hold roughly 10%. The sequenced sample was peripheral blood, obtained on day 0 of AZD1222 vaccination. The rearrangement links TRBV6-5 to TRBJ1-2; TRBD1 is a possible D gene (5 bases). The sequence derives from an adult in good health. The CDR3 bases are TGTGCCAGCAGACCCCAGGGATTCTCGGACTATGGCTACACCTTC. Translation: CASRPQGFSDYGYTF.